What follows are 2 T cell receptor beta chains derived from one specimen sequenced in a study of T cells in Graves' hyperthyroidism and ophthalmopathy. Amplified TCR beta CDR3 regions derived from RNA transcripts. Initially, a first-round RT-PCR of the TCR CDR3 employed the HTBI primer set. A single record per CDR3 protein comes from TCRdb applying MiXCR to the multiplex PCR reads. This sample has fewer than 500,000 distinct CDR3 sequences, with roughly 14% found just once. Sequences were obtained from blood. The receptors were gathered from a man between 18 and 35 years old with Graves' ophthalmopathy.

The J gene is TRBJ1-5, the V gene TRBV15; 9 positions match TRBD1. V gave up 1 base and J gave up 3 bases; unmatched junction bases: 1. The CDR3 sequence is 15 residues long. Germline V gene lookup returns CDR1 LNHNV and CDR2 YYDKDF (reference sequence). As DNA, the CDR3 is TGTGCCACCAGCAGAGGACAGGGGGACAATCAGCCCCAGCATTTT. Translating it yields CATSRGQGDNQPQHF. The complete variable domain, with remaining parts taken from reference TRBV15 and TRBJ1-5, reads DAMVIQNPRYQVTQFGKPVTLSCSQTLNHNVMYWYQQKSSQAPKLLFHYYDKDFNNEADTPDNFQSRRPNTSFCFLDIRSPGLGDTAMYLCATSRGQGDNQPQHFGDGTRLSIL.

The V call is TRBV6-6, the J call TRBJ2-1; TRBD1 agrees at 7 bases. Per the germline V gene, CDR1 is MNHNY and CDR2 is SVGAGI (reference sequence). V gave up 0 bases and J gave up 1 base; unmatched junction bases: 6. The CDR3 is 17 amino acids. CDR3 bases: TGTGCCAGCAGTTACTCAGGGGGCTTTCTTTCCTACAATGAGCAGTTCTTC. As protein: CASSYSGGFLSYNEQFF.